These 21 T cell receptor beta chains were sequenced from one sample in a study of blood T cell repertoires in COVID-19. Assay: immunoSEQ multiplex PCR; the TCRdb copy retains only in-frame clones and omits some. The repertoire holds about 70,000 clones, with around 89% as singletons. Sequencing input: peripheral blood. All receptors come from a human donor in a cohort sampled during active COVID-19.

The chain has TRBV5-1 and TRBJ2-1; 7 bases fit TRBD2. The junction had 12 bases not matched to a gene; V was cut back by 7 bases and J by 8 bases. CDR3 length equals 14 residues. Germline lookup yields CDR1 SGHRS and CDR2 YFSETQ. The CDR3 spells CASVRGGSADEQFF. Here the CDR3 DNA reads TGCGCCAGCGTGCGGGGAGGGAGTGCCGATGAGCAGTTCTTC.

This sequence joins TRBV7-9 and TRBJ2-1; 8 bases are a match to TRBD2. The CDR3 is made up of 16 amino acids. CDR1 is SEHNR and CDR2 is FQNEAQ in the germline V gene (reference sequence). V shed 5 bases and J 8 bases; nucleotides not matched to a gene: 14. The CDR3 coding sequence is TGTGCCAGCAGCGCCGTCGGGAACGGGAGGGCCGATGAGCAGTTCTTC. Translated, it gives CASSAVGNGRADEQFF.

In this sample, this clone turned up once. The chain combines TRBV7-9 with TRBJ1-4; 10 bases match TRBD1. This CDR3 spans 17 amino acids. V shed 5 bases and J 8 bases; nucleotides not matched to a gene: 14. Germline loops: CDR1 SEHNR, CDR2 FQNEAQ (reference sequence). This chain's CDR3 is CASSRRQGAVTKEKLFF. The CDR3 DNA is TGTGCCAGCAGCAGACGACAGGGGGCGGTAACAAAGGAAAAACTGTTTTTT.

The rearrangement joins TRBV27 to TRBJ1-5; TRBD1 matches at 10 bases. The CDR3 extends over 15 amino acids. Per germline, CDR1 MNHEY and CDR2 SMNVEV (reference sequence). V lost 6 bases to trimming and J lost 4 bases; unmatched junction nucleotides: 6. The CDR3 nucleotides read TGTGCCAGCAGATCGCTGGGACAGGGGAATCAGCCCCAGCATTTT. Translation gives CASRSLGQGNQPQHF.

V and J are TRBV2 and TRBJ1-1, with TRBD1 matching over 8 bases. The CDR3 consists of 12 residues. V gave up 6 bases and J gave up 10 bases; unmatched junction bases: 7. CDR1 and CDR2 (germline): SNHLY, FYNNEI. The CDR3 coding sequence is TGTGCCAGCAGCCCGACAGGGGTCGGAGCTTTCTTT. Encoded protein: CASSPTGVGAFF. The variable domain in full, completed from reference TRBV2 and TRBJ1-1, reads EPEVTQTPSHQVTQMGQEVILRCVPISNHLYFYWYRQILGQKVEFLVSFYNNEISEKSEIFDDQFSVERPDGSNFTLKIRSTKLEDSAMYFCASSPTGVGAFFGQGTRLTVV.

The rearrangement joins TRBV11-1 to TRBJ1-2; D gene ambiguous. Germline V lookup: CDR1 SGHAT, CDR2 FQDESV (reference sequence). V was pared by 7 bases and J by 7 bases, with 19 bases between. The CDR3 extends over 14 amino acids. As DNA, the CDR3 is TGTGCCAGCACGCGGAGTGCAGATAATGGTGGCTACACCTTC. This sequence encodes CASTRSADNGGYTF.

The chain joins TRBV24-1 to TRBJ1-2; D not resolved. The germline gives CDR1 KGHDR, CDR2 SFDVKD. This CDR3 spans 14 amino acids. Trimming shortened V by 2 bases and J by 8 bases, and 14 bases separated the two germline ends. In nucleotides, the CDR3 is TGTGCCACCAGTGATTGGGCCCAATCGCAGGGCTACACCTTC. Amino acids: CATSDWAQSQGYTF.

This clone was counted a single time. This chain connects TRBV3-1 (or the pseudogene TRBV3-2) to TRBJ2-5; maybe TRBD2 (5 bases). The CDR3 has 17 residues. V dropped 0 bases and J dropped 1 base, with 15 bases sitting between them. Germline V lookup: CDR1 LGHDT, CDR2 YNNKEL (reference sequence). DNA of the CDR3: TGTGCCAGCAGCCAAGATCCTTTAGGTGGAGGCCAAGAGACCCAGTACTTC. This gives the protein CASSQDPLGGGQETQYF.

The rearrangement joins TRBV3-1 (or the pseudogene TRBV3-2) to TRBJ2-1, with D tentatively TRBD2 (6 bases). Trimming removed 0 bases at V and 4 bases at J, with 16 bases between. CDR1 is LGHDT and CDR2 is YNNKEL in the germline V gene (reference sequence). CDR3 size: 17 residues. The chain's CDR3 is CASSQEASGLIYNEQFF. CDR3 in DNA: TGTGCCAGCAGCCAAGAGGCCAGCGGGCTTATTTACAATGAGCAGTTCTTC.

The CDR3 nucleotides are TGCAGCGTTGGGGAGGGCCGCACAGATGGCTACACCTTC. This encodes CSVGEGRTDGYTF. This rearrangement joins TRBV29-1 to TRBJ1-2; D is unresolved. The germline V gene encodes CDR1 SQVTM and CDR2 ANQGSEA. The CDR3 is 13 amino acids. Trimming cost V 4 bases and J 6 bases, with 15 bases left between them.

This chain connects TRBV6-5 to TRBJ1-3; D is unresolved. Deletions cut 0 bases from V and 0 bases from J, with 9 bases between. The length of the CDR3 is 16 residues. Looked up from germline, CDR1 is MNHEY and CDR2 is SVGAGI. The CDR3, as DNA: TGTGCCAGCAGTTACTCGACGGGAGCCTCTGGAAACACCATATATTTT. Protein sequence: CASSYSTGASGNTIYF.

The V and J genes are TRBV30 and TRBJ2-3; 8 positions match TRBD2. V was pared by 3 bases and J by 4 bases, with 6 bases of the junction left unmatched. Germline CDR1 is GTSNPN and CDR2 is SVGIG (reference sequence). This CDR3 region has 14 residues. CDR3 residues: CAWRGSGRADTQYF. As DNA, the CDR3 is TGTGCCTGGAGGGGGAGCGGGAGAGCAGATACGCAGTATTTT.

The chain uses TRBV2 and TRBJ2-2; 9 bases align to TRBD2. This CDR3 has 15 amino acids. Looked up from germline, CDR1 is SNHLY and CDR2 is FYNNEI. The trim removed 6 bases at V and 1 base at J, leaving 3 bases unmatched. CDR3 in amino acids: CASSPTSGNTGELFF. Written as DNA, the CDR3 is TGTGCCAGCAGCCCGACTAGCGGGAACACCGGGGAGCTGTTTTTT.

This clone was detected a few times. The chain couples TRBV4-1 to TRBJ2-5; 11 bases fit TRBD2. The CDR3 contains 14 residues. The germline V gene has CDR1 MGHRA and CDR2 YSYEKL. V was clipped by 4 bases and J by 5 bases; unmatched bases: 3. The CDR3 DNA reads TGCGCCAGCAGCCGACTAGCGGGACCGGAGACCCAGTACTTC. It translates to CASSRLAGPETQYF.

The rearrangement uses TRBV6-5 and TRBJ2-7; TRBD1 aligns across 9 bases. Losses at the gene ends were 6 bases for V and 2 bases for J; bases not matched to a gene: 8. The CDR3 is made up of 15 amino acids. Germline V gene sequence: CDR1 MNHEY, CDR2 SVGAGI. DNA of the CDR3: TGTGCCAGCAGCCAACCGGGACAGGGTCCCTACGAGCAGTACTTC. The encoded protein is CASSQPGQGPYEQYF.

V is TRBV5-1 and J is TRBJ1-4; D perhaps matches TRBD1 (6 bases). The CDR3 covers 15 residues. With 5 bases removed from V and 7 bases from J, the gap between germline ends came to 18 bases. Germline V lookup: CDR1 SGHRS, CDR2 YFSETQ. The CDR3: CASSPEEGHREKLFF. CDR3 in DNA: TGCGCCAGCAGTCCCGAAGAGGGACATCGTGAAAAACTGTTTTTT.

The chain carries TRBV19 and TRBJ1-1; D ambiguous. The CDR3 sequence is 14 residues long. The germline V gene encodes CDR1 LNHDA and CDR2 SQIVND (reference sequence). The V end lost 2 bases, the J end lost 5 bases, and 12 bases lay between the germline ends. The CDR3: CASSIWVIGTEAFF. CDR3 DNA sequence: TGTGCCAGTAGTATATGGGTAATCGGGACTGAAGCTTTCTTT.

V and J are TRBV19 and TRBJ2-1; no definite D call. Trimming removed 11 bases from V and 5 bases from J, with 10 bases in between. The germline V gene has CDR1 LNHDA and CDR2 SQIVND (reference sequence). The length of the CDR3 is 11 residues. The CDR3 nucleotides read TGTGCCGCGGAGTCGCACAATGAGCAGTTCTTC. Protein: CAAESHNEQFF.

The CDR3 sequence: CASSFELRETQYF. The CDR3 DNA follows: TGTGCCAGCAGCTTCGAGTTGAGAGAGACCCAGTACTTC. V usage is TRBV5-6 and J usage is TRBJ2-5; the D is unclear. The ends were cut back, 2 bases at V and 4 bases at J, with 9 bases in the middle. Germline V gives CDR1 SGHDT, CDR2 YYEEEE. The CDR3 has 13 amino acids.

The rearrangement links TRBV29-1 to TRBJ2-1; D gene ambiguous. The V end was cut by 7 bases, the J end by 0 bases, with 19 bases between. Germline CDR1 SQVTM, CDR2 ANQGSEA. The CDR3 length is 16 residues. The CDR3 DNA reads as TGCAGCGAGATCCCTTACTCGCGAGCCTCCTACAATGAGCAGTTCTTC. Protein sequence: CSEIPYSRASYNEQFF.

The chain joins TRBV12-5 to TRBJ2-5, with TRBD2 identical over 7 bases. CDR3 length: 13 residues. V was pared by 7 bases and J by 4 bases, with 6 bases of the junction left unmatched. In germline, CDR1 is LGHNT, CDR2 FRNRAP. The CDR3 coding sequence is TGTGCTAGTGTACGAAGCGGGGTAGAGACCCAGTACTTC. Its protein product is CASVRSGVETQYF.